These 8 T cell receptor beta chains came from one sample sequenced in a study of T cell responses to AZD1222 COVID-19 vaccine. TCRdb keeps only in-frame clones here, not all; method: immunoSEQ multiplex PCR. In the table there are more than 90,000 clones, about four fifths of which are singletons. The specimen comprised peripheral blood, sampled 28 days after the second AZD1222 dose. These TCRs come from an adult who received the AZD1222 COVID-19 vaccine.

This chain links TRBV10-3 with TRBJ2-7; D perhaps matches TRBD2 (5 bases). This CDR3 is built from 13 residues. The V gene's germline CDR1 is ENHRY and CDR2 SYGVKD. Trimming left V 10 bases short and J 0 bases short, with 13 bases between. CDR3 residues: CATQADLSYEQYF. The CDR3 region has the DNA TGTGCCACCCAAGCGGACCTCTCCTACGAGCAGTACTTC.

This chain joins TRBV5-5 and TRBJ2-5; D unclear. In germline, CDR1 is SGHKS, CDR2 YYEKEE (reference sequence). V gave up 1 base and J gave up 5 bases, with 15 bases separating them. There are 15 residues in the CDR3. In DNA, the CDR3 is TGTGCCAGCAGCTTGCATACAGATCTGGGGGAGACCCAGTACTTC. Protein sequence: CASSLHTDLGETQYF.

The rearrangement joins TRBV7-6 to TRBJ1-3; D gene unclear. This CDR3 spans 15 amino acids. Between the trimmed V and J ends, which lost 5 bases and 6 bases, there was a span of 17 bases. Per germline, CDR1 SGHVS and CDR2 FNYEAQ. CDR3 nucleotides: TGTGCCAGCAGCGCCGGGCCGGTCCCTGAAAACACCATATATTTT. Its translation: CASSAGPVPENTIYF.

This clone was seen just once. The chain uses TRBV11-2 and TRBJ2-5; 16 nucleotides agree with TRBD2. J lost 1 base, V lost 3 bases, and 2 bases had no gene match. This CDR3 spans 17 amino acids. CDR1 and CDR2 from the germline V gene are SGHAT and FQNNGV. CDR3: CASSLGTSGGAQETQYF. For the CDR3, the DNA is TGTGCCAGCAGCTTGGGGACTAGCGGGGGGGCCCAAGAGACCCAGTACTTC.

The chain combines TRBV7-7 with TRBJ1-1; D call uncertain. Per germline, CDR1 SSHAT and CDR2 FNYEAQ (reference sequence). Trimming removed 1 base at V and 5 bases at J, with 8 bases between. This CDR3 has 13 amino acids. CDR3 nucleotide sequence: TGTGCCAGCAGCTTAGAAAGTGGGACTGAAGCTTTCTTT. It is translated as CASSLESGTEAFF.

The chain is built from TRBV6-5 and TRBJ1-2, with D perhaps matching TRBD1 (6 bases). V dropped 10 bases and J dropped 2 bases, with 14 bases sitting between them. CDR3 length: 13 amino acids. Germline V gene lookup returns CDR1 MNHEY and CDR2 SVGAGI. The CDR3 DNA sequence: TGTGCCACCAGGCGGGGGGCCAACTATGGCTACACCTTC. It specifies CATRRGANYGYTF.

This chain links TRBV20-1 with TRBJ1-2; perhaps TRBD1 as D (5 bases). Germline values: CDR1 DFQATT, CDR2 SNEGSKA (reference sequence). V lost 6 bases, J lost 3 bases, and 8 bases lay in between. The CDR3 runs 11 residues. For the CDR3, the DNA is TGCAGTGCGAGGGGTGACTATGGCTACACCTTC. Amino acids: CSARGDYGYTF.

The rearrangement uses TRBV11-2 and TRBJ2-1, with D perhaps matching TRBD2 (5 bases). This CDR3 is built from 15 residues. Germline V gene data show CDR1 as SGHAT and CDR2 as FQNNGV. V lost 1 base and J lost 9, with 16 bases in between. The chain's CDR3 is CASSLVDWRMPEQFF. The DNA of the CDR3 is TGTGCCAGCAGCTTAGTGGACTGGAGAATGCCTGAGCAGTTCTTC.